The next 6 T cell receptor beta chains were all read from a single sample in a study of CD8 T cells in ankylosing spondylitis. TCRdb re-analysed the 5' RACE reads in MiXCR, keeping a single row per CDR3 protein. The table records roughly 60,000 distinct CDR3 sequences, approximately 6% of them present only once. The sequencing input was synovial fluid, either unsorted or a sorted T cell fraction (not recorded which). Receptors originate from a male donor with ankylosing spondylitis.

The sample holds many counts of this clonotype. The V and J genes are TRBV28 and TRBJ2-2; D unclear. CDR3 length equals 15 residues. Trimming cost V 9 bases and J 1 base, with 15 bases left between them. The germline CDR1 and CDR2 sequences are MDHEN and SYDVKM. CDR3 loop: CARPTELLNTGELFF. CDR3 coding DNA: TGTGCCAGACCTACTGAACTCTTGAACACCGGGGAGCTGTTTTTT.

Ten or more counts support this clonotype. The chain joins TRBV15 to TRBJ1-2; D call uncertain. The CDR3 length is 13 residues. V lost 5 bases, J lost 5 bases, and 12 bases lay in between. The germline V gene has CDR1 LNHNV and CDR2 YYDKDF (reference sequence). CDR3 amino acids: CATSGRQSYGYTF. The CDR3 DNA follows: TGTGCCACCAGCGGGAGGCAGTCGTATGGCTACACCTTC.

V is TRBV5-1 and J is TRBJ2-3; 9 bases line up with TRBD2. From germline, CDR1 is SGHRS and CDR2 YFSETQ. The CDR3 sequence is 15 residues long. With V trimmed by 5 bases and J by 4 bases, 8 bases remained unmatched. The CDR3 DNA reads as TGCGCCAGCAGAGTTGGATTAGCGGGAGCAGATACGCAGTATTTT. This translates into CASRVGLAGADTQYF.

This clonotype occurred many times. The CDR3 sequence: CASSYWGRGSGELFF. DNA for the CDR3: TGTGCCAGCAGTTACTGGGGGAGAGGGTCCGGGGAGCTGTTTTTT. The chain has TRBV6-5 and TRBJ2-2; D may be TRBD1 or TRBD2 (5 bases each). The germline gives CDR1 MNHEY, CDR2 SVGAGI. The CDR3 spans 15 residues. Trimming took off 1 base at V and 6 bases at J, with 12 bases between the two ends.

Ten or more counts support this clonotype. V usage is TRBV3-1 and J usage is TRBJ2-7; D gene uncertain. CDR1 and CDR2 (germline): LGHDT, YNNKEL (reference sequence). The length of the CDR3 is 14 residues. Trimming took 0 bases from V and 1 from J, leaving 7 bases between them. CDR3 DNA: TGTGCCAGCAGCCAAGATCGGCAGTCCTACGAGCAGTACTTC. This sequence encodes CASSQDRQSYEQYF.

This clonotype was counted at least ten times. This rearrangement joins TRBV7-9 to TRBJ1-4, with D maybe TRBD1 (5 bases). The CDR3 has 18 amino acids. V shed 5 bases and J shed 3 bases, with 22 bases lying between them. Germline CDR1 and CDR2: SEHNR and FQNEAQ (reference sequence). CDR3 nucleotides: TGTGCCAGCAGCCCAGGACACAACGAGTTTGCAGCTAATGAAAAACTGTTTTTT. Its translation: CASSPGHNEFAANEKLFF.